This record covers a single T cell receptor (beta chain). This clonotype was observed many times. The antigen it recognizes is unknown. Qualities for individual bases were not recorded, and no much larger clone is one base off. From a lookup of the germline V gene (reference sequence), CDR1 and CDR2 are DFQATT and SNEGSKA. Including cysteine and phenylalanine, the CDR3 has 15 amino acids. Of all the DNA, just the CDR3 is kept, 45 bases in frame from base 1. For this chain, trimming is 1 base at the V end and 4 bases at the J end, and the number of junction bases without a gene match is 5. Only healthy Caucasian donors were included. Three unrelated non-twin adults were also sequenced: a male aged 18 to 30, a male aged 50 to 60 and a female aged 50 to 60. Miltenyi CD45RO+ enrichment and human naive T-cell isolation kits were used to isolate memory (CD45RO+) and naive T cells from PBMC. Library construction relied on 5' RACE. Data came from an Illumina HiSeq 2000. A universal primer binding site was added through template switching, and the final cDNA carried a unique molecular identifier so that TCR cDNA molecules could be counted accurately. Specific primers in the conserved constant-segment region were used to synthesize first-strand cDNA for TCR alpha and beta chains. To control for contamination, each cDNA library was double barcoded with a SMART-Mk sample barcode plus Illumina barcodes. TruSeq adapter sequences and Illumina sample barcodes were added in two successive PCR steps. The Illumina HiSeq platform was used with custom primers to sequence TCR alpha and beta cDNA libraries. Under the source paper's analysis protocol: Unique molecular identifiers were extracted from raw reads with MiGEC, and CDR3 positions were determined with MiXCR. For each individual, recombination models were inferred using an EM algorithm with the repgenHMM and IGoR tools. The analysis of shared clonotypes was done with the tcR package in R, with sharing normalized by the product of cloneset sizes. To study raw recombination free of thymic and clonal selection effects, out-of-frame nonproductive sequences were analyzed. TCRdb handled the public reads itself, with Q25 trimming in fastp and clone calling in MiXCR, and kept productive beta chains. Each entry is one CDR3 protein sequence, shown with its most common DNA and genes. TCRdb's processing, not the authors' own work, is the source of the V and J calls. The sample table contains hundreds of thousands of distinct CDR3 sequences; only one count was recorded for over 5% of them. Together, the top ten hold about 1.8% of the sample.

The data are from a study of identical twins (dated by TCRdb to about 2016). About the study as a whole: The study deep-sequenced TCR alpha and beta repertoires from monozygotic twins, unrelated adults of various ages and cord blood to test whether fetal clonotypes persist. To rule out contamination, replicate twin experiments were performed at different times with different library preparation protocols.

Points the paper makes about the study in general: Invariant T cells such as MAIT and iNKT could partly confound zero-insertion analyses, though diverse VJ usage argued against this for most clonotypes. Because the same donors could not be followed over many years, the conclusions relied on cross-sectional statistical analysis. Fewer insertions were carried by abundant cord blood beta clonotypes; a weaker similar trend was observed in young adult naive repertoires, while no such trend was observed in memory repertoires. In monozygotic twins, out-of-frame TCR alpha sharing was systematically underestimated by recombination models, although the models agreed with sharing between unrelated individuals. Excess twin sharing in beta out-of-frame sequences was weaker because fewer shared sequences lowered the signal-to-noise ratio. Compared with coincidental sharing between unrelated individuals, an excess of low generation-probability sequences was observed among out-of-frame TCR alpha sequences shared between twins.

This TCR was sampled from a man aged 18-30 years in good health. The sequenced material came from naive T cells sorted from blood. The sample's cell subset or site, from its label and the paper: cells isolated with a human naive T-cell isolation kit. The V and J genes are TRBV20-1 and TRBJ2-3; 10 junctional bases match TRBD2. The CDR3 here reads CSARVVSGRPDTQYF. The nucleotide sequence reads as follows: TGCAGTGCTAGAGTGGTTAGCGGGAGGCCAGATACGCAGTATTTT.